These 12 T cell receptor beta chains were all obtained from the same sample, sequenced in a study of human T cells and chemical hapten exposure. One entry per CDR3 protein, called by TCRdb with MiXCR from the RACE reads. This repertoire shows roughly 69,000 distinct CDR3 sequences, 9% to 12% found once; its top ten account for 6.8%. Time point given: patch test 2, 6 weeks after DPC sensitization. The treatment was: therapeutic diphenylcyclopropenone sensitization with weekly scalp DPC. The source material was whole blood, sampled in connection with sensitization to the hapten diphenylcyclopropenone (DPC). The receptor source for this set is a woman between 50 and 59 years old with alopecia areata. Some clones in this sample may be carry-over from other donors' samples.

The rearrangement uses TRBV11-1 and TRBJ2-7; 14 nucleotides align to TRBD2. This CDR3 contains 15 residues. The germline V gene has CDR1 SGHAT and CDR2 FQDESV (reference sequence). The ends lost 5 bases at V and 3 bases at J; junction bases unmatched: 3. The CDR3 region has the DNA TGTGCCAGCAGCCAGGGACTAGCGGGGGACTACGAGCAGTACTTC. Its protein is CASSQGLAGDYEQYF.

This clonotype came up many times. The chain employs TRBV20-1 and TRBJ1-4; no clear D gene. Trimming took 3 bases from V and 7 from J, leaving 6 bases between them. CDR1 DFQATT and CDR2 SNEGSKA come from the germline V gene (reference sequence). This CDR3 region has 11 residues. CDR3 in amino acids: CSARDFEKLFF. CDR3 DNA sequence: TGCAGTGCTAGGGACTTTGAAAAACTGTTTTTT.

The rearrangement uses TRBV23-1 and TRBJ2-7; the D gene is possibly TRBD2 (7 bases). TRBV23-1 is marked as an open reading frame, function uncertain. This CDR3 comprises 16 residues. Between the trimmed V and J ends, which lost 0 bases and 2 bases, there was a span of 14 bases. CDR3 nucleotides: TGCGCCAGCAGTCAATCGTTGGGGGGGCTAGCCTACGAGCAGTACTTC. Translating gives CASSQSLGGLAYEQYF.

This clonotype came up many times. J is TRBJ2-5 and V is TRBV6-5, with D possibly TRBD1 on 5 matching bases. The V end was cut by 2 bases, the J end by 3 bases, with 10 bases between. Looked up from germline, CDR1 is MNHEY and CDR2 is SVGAGI. The CDR3 runs to 14 residues. The CDR3 coding sequence is TGTGCCAGCAGTTACAGGGGCACGGAAGAGACCCAGTACTTC. Its translation is CASSYRGTEETQYF.

This clonotype appeared many times. The rearrangement joins TRBV6-2 or TRBV6-3 to TRBJ2-5; D uncertain. The germline gives CDR1 MNHEY, CDR2 SVGEGT. Trimming stripped 5 bases from V and 0 bases from J, with 1 base between. This CDR3 is 11 amino acids long. The CDR3 loop reads CASSHQETQYF. For the CDR3, the DNA is TGTGCCAGCAGTCACCAAGAGACCCAGTACTTC.

This clonotype was recorded many times. The gene calls are TRBV15 and TRBJ2-1; TRBD2 matches 13 bases. V lost 8 bases and J lost 5; bases outside the gene matches: 3. The CDR3 extends over 14 amino acids. Germline assignment: CDR1 LNHNV and CDR2 YYDKDF (reference sequence). This CDR3 reads CATGGTSGDNEQFF. The CDR3, as DNA: TGTGCCACCGGAGGGACTAGCGGGGACAATGAGCAGTTCTTC.

In its sample, this clonotype was seen many times. The chain employs TRBV18 and TRBJ1-5; the match to TRBD1 covers 8 bases. The ends lost 1 base at V and 9 bases at J; junction bases unmatched: 14. The CDR3 has 17 residues. CDR1 is KGHSH, CDR2 LQKENI, per germline. The CDR3 here is CASSPLALGQGQSPQHF. CDR3 in DNA: TGTGCCAGCTCACCACTTGCCCTAGGACAGGGCCAATCGCCCCAGCATTTT.

The chain recombines TRBV29-1 with TRBJ2-7; 7 positions agree with TRBD1. The germline V gene has CDR1 SQVTM and CDR2 ANQGSEA. The CDR3 is 11 residues long. Germline trimming cut 7 bases from V and 6 bases from J; bases unmatched to any gene: 6. Here the CDR3 DNA reads TGCAGCGCGACAGGGCTTGGCGAGCAGTACTTC. Translated: CSATGLGEQYF.

This clonotype was seen a few times. J is TRBJ2-1 and V is TRBV2; D may be TRBD1 (5 bases). Trimming pared 4 bases from V and 0 bases from J, leaving 10 bases between. This CDR3 contains 15 residues. Germline CDR1 and CDR2: SNHLY and FYNNEI. CDR3 protein: CASSGGRSSYNEQFF. The CDR3 region has the DNA TGTGCCAGCAGTGGGGGCAGGAGCTCCTACAATGAGCAGTTCTTC.

This clonotype showed up many times. The CDR3 region has the DNA TGTGCCAGCAGCCTCGGCCGACAGGGTGTTCAGCCCCAGCATTTT. Its protein product is CASSLGRQGVQPQHF. V and J are TRBV6-5 and TRBJ1-5; TRBD1 matches at 7 bases. Per the germline V gene, CDR1 is MNHEY and CDR2 is SVGAGI. V lost 6 bases to trimming and J lost 6 bases; unmatched junction nucleotides: 11. This CDR3 has 15 residues.

This clonotype was counted at least ten times. The V and J genes are TRBV7-2 and TRBJ2-7; D might be TRBD1 (5 bases). CDR3 size: 14 residues. Germline V CDR1 and CDR2: SGHTA, FQGNSA. With 5 bases removed from V and 2 bases from J, the gap between germline ends came to 13 bases. CDR3 DNA: TGTGCCAGCAGCGTAAGCCCAGGGCCCTACGAGCAGTACTTC. As protein: CASSVSPGPYEQYF.

The table lists this clonotype with many counts. This sequence joins TRBV20-1 and TRBJ2-7; 9 bases match TRBD1. Germline lookup yields CDR1 DFQATT and CDR2 SNEGSKA (reference sequence). CDR3 length: 16 residues. CDR3 sequence: CSLQGQGEGVGYEQYF. For the CDR3, the DNA is TGCAGCCTTCAGGGACAGGGTGAAGGTGTTGGCTACGAGCAGTACTTC.